This entry features one TCR beta chain sequence. In the original processing: Amplification with reference gene primers provided the estimates of nucleated cell counts. Some clones are missing from TCRdb's copy, which holds only in-frame ones; the method was immunoSEQ multiplex PCR. V and J calls and clone size follow that table, whereas D and trimming were derived from the DNA. The table shows tens of thousands of clones, with about 88% occurring only once. This specimen comes from a study of blood T cell repertoires in COVID-19. Overall study: Acute and convalescent COVID-19 specimens originated in the United States, Italy and Spain. Nucleic acid was either cDNA or gDNA, and it came from T cells, B-cell-depleted T cells, or PBMCs.

The V end was cut by 5 bases, the J end by 7 bases, with 11 bases between. Germline V gene lookup returns CDR1 SGHVS and CDR2 FQNEAQ. The CDR3 totals 12 residues. The sample consisted of peripheral blood. This receptor was obtained from a man aged 70 or older with active or convalescent COVID-19. The chain combines TRBV7-8 with TRBJ1-1; weak D call: TRBD1 (5 bases). CDR3 in DNA: TGTGCCAGCAGCCATTCGCAGGGTGAAGCTTTCTTT. Translated, it gives CASSHSQGEAFF.